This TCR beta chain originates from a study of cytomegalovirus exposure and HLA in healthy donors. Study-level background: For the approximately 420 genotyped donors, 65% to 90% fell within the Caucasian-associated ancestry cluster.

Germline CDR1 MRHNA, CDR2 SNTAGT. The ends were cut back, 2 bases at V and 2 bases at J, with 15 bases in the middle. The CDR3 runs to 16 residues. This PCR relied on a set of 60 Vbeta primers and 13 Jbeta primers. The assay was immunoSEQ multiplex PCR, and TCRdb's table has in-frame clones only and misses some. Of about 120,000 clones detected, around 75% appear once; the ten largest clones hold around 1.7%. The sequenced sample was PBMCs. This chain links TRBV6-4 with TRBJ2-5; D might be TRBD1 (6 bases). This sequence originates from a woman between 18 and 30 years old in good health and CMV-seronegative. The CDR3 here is CASSDPPNGQQETQYF. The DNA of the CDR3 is TGTGCCAGCAGTGACCCCCCCAATGGACAGCAAGAGACCCAGTACTTC.